Below are 3 T cell receptor beta chains sequenced from a single sample in a study of blood T cell repertoires in COVID-19. TCRdb's table, derived via immunoSEQ multiplex PCR, lists solely in-frame clones and lacks some. The table lists 130,000 to 150,000 clones, roughly 88% of them singletons. Material: peripheral blood. These receptors all come from a man in his 60s with active or convalescent COVID-19.

V and J are TRBV15 and TRBJ1-4, with a tentative D call TRBD1 (5 bases). The CDR3 loop spans 14 amino acids. The germline V gene has CDR1 LNHNV and CDR2 YYDKDF (reference sequence). V gave up 0 bases and J gave up 8 bases, with 10 bases separating them. CDR3 nucleotides: TGTGCCACCAGCAGAGACAGGGTACAGGAAAAACTGTTTTTT. Translated: CATSRDRVQEKLFF. Using reference TRBV15 and TRBJ1-4 for the parts outside the CDR3, the full variable domain is DAMVIQNPRYQVTQFGKPVTLSCSQTLNHNVMYWYQQKSSQAPKLLFHYYDKDFNNEADTPDNFQSRRPNTSFCFLDIRSPGLGDTAMYLCATSRDRVQEKLFFGSGTQLSVL.

The V gene is TRBV10-3, the J gene TRBJ1-2; 11 nucleotides align to TRBD1. Germline V lookup: CDR1 ENHRY, CDR2 SYGVKD. V lost 8 bases, J lost 0 bases, and 11 bases stayed unmatched. CDR3 length equals 17 residues. The CDR3 nucleotides read TGTGCCATCGGGGGAACGGACAGGGGGCAGACTAACTATGGCTACACCTTC. Amino acid sequence: CAIGGTDRGQTNYGYTF.

The gene calls are TRBV7-9 and TRBJ2-7, with 7 bases aligning to TRBD1. V dropped 1 base and J dropped 2; count of bases not matched to a gene: 8. This CDR3 is built from 16 residues. Germline assignment: CDR1 SEHNR and CDR2 FQNEAQ (reference sequence). Here the CDR3 DNA reads TGTGCCAGCAGCTTAGTTCAGGGGGTAAGGACCTACGAGCAGTACTTC. It encodes CASSLVQGVRTYEQYF.